The next 3 T cell receptor beta chains were all read from a single sample in a study of CD8 T cells in ankylosing spondylitis. Study results and caveats: One TCR beta motif, made up of eight or nine highly homologous variants, appeared characteristic of ankylosing spondylitis blood.

These receptors' targets are unknown. Using its own MiXCR run on the 5' RACE reads, TCRdb lists one record per CDR3 protein. The sample consists of more than 650,000 distinct CDR3 sequences, approximately 12% of them appearing once. The specimen was blood, either unsorted or a sorted T cell fraction (not recorded which). The receptors were sampled from a male donor with ankylosing spondylitis.

This clonotype was counted only a few times. This chain joins TRBV25-1 and TRBJ2-7; D tentatively fits TRBD1 or TRBD2 (5 bases each). Trimming pared 10 bases from V and 2 bases from J, leaving 18 bases between. CDR1 is MGHDK and CDR2 is SYGVNS in the germline V gene. The CDR3 is 14 residues long. The CDR3 region has the DNA TGTGCCACCTCTTTCGGGGCCTTCACCTACGAGCAGTACTTC. Translating it yields CATSFGAFTYEQYF.

The chain links TRBV10-3 to TRBJ1-2; D gene uncertain. Germline CDR1 reads ENHRY; CDR2 reads SYGVKD. The V and J ends lost 11 bases and 2 bases respectively, with 12 bases between them. The CDR3 has 12 residues. The CDR3 reads CALWEQNYGYTF. The CDR3 DNA is TGTGCCCTCTGGGAACAGAACTATGGCTACACCTTC.

The rearrangement joins TRBV29-1 to TRBJ2-5; the D is unclear. Germline V gives CDR1 SQVTM, CDR2 ANQGSEA. V gave up 4 bases and J gave up 0 bases, with 9 bases separating them. CDR3 size: 13 residues. CDR3 sequence (DNA): TGCAGCGTTGTAGGACGGAACCAAGAGACCCAGTACTTC. The encoded protein is CSVVGRNQETQYF.